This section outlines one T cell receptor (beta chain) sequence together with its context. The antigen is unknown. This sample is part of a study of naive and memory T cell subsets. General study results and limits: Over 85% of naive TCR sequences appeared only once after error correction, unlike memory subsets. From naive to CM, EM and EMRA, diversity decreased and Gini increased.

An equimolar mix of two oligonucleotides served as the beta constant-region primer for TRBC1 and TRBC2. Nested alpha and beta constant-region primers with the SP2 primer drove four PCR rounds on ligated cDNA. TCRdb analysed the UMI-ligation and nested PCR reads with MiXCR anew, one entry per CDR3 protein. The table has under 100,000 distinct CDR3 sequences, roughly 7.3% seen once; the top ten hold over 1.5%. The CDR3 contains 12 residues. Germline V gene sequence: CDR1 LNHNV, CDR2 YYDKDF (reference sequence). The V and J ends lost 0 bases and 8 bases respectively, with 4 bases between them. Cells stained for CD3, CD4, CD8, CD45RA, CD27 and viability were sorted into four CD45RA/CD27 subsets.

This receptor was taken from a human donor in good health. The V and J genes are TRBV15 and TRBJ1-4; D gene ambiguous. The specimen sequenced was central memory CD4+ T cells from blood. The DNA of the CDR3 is TGTGCCACCAGCAGAGATGGAGAAAAACTGTTTTTT. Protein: CATSRDGEKLFF.